This T cell receptor (beta chain) comes out of a study of identical twins. V lost 3 bases, J lost 2 bases, and 10 bases stayed unmatched. The length of the CDR3 is 16 residues. Germline loops: CDR1 SGDLS, CDR2 YYNGEE. In TCRdb, the 5' RACE reads were re-called with MiXCR into one record per CDR3 protein. The sample shows about 890,000 distinct CDR3 sequences, roughly an eighth of them seen only once. Points from the study as a whole: Models predicted less out-of-frame TCR alpha sharing in monozygotic twins than was found.

This clonotype was found a few times. What it binds is not known. These same records also appear under a second study, on yellow fever vaccine responses in identical twins.

The origin of this receptor is a woman between 18 and 29 years old in good health. The genes are TRBV9 and TRBJ2-5; TRBD2 agrees at 7 bases. Sequenced sample: PBMCs. CDR3 amino acids: CASSAEPGLPQETQYF. For the CDR3, the DNA is TGTGCCAGCAGCGCCGAGCCGGGACTACCTCAAGAGACCCAGTACTTC.